The 25 T cell receptor beta chains below come from one sample, sequenced in a study of vaccination and CD4 T cells after COVID-19. Treatment in this sample: approximately nine-day PBMC culture with coronavirus spike peptide pools or control peptides (ViraFEST assay). At the Johns Hopkins FTIC core, DNA taken from cultured CD4+ T cells was sequenced by way of the Oncomine TCR Beta short-read assay. TCRdb reprocessed the PCR reads with MiXCR, giving one entry per CDR3 protein. This sample has 9,100 or so distinct CDR3 sequences, with 40% to 55% found just once. These receptors are not linked to any known antigen. Material: CD4+ T cells from blood, cultured in vitro. The source of these receptors is a human donor who had recovered from COVID-19.

The chain joins TRBV2 to TRBJ1-1, with 8 bases fitting TRBD1. The V and J ends lost 3 bases and 7 bases, in that order; junction bases with no gene match: 10. The germline CDR1 and CDR2 sequences are SNHLY and FYNNEI. This CDR3 spans 15 amino acids. Here the CDR3 DNA reads TGTGCCAGCAGTGACGGCAGGGGGCTTTTAGTTGAAGCTTTCTTT. It yields the protein CASSDGRGLLVEAFF.

The chain is built from TRBV11-1 and TRBJ1-2; D is perhaps TRBD1 (5 bases). Per germline, CDR1 SGHAT and CDR2 FQDESV (reference sequence). V was shortened by 0 bases and J by 3 bases, with 11 bases between the two germline ends. The CDR3 extends over 15 amino acids. The CDR3 sequence is CASSLAGQGDYGYTF. The CDR3 region has the DNA TGTGCCAGCAGCTTAGCTGGGCAGGGCGACTATGGCTACACCTTC.

This clonotype appeared a few times. The gene calls are TRBV18 and TRBJ1-1; no clear D. From germline, CDR1 is KGHSH and CDR2 LQKENI. CDR3 length: 14 amino acids. Deletions cut 4 bases from V and 1 base from J, with 10 bases between. The CDR3 sequence: CASSLSDGNTEAFF. The CDR3 region has the DNA TGTGCCAGCTCACTCTCAGACGGGAACACTGAAGCTTTCTTT.

The chain links TRBV6-5 to TRBJ1-6, with D maybe TRBD1 (5 bases). This CDR3 contains 15 residues. Trimming removed 0 bases at V and 8 bases at J, with 11 bases between. The germline CDR1 and CDR2 sequences are MNHEY and SVGAGI. The CDR3 nucleotides read TGTGCCAGCAGTTACTCTTCCCAGGGATATTCACCCCTCCACTTT. It encodes CASSYSSQGYSPLHF.

This clonotype qualifies as medium-sized. V usage is TRBV5-4 and J usage is TRBJ2-2, with 7 bases matching TRBD2. The trim removed 3 bases at V and 1 base at J, leaving 6 bases unmatched. The CDR3 has 16 amino acids. CDR1 is SGHNT and CDR2 is YYREEE in the germline V gene (reference sequence). The DNA of the CDR3 is TGTGCCAGCAGCTCCTTCGGCGGGGGGAACACCGGGGAGCTGTTTTTT. It is translated as CASSSFGGGNTGELFF.

The J gene is TRBJ2-2, the V gene TRBV7-2; the D is unclear. Deletions cut 2 bases from V and 2 bases from J, with 9 bases between. Germline V gene lookup returns CDR1 SGHTA and CDR2 FQGNSA. This CDR3 spans 15 amino acids. DNA for the CDR3: TGTGCCAGCAGCTTAAGCCTGGGCAACACCGGGGAGCTGTTTTTT. Amino acids: CASSLSLGNTGELFF. Drawing the rest from reference TRBV7-2 and TRBJ2-2, the complete variable domain is GAGVSQSPSNKVTEKGKDVELRCDPISGHTALYWYRQSLGQGLEFLIYFQGNSAPDKSGLPSDRFSAERTGGSVSTLTIQRTQQEDSAVYLCASSLSLGNTGELFFGEGSRLTVL.

The V and J genes are TRBV18 and TRBJ1-2, with TRBD1 matching over 10 bases. CDR1 is KGHSH and CDR2 is LQKENI in the germline V gene. The CDR3 totals 14 residues. With V trimmed by 6 bases and J by 8 bases, 9 bases remained unmatched. CDR3 nucleotide sequence: TGTGCCAGCTCGGACGGACAGGGGGTGAAGGGCTACACCTTC. Translating it yields CASSDGQGVKGYTF.

The J gene is TRBJ1-5, the V gene TRBV6-4; no clear D gene. The V and J ends lost 4 bases and 2 bases respectively, with 9 bases between them. Germline CDR1 reads MRHNA; CDR2 reads SNTAGT. This CDR3 region has 14 residues. This CDR3 is CASSVEGGNQPQHF. CDR3 DNA: TGTGCCAGCAGTGTTGAAGGCGGCAATCAGCCCCAGCATTTT.

The genes are TRBV4-2 and TRBJ2-5; the D is unclear. This CDR3 has 12 amino acids. Germline V gene data show CDR1 as LGHNA and CDR2 as YNFKEQ. V was clipped by 0 bases and J by 5 bases, with 4 bases between them. Here the CDR3 reads CASSQDKETQYF. The CDR3 nucleotides read TGTGCCAGCAGCCAAGATAAGGAGACCCAGTACTTC.

There are a few counts of this clonotype. CDR3: CASNPGWGRNTGELFF. The CDR3 nucleotides are TGTGCCAGCAACCCAGGTTGGGGTCGGAACACCGGGGAGCTGTTTTTT. This rearrangement joins TRBV27 to TRBJ2-2; D is undetermined. There are 16 residues in the CDR3. Germline CDR1 and CDR2: MNHEY and SMNVEV (reference sequence). The germline V and J ends were trimmed by 7 bases and 1 base, with 16 bases remaining between them.

The chain combines TRBV7-2 with TRBJ2-3; 13 nucleotides agree with TRBD2. V was clipped by 4 bases and J by 8 bases; unmatched bases: 6. Germline V CDR1 and CDR2: SGHTA, FQGNSA. The CDR3 totals 15 residues. As DNA, the CDR3 is TGTGCCAGCAGCTGGACTAGCGGGGGAGGGGGTACGCAGTATTTT. Encoded protein: CASSWTSGGGGTQYF.

In this sample, this clonotype turned up a few times. The chain uses TRBV6-5 and TRBJ1-5, with a possible D match to TRBD1 (5 bases). V was cut by 2 bases and J by 2 bases, with 13 bases left in between. Germline V gives CDR1 MNHEY, CDR2 SVGAGI. This CDR3 has 16 residues. CDR3 loop: CASSYRGNRGNQPQHF. In DNA, the CDR3 is TGTGCCAGCAGTTACCGGGGGAACCGGGGCAATCAGCCCCAGCATTTT.

V is TRBV20-1 and J is TRBJ1-2, with a possible D match to TRBD1 (5 bases). Per germline, CDR1 DFQATT and CDR2 SNEGSKA (reference sequence). CDR3 size: 14 residues. Trimming took off 0 bases at V and 7 bases at J, with 15 bases between the two ends. CDR3 DNA sequence: TGCAGTGCTAGAGATCAAAGGGGAATCACTGGCTACACCTTC. Translating it yields CSARDQRGITGYTF.

The CDR3 spells CASSLGGGTEAFF. As DNA, the CDR3 is TGTGCCAGCAGCTTGGGAGGGGGCACTGAAGCTTTCTTT. The V and J genes are TRBV5-4 and TRBJ1-1; D is perhaps TRBD1 (6 bases). The CDR3 is 13 amino acids. The V gene lost 0 bases and the J gene lost 4 bases, with 7 bases spanning the gap. Germline V gives CDR1 SGHNT, CDR2 YYREEE (reference sequence).

The chain combines TRBV20-1 with TRBJ1-5; D is uncertain. Trimming removed 3 bases from V and 4 bases from J, with 7 bases in between. The CDR3 has 12 amino acids. CDR1 is DFQATT, CDR2 SNEGSKA, per germline (reference sequence). In DNA, the CDR3 is TGCAGTGCTAGCTCGGGGAATCAGCCCCAGCATTTT. Translating it yields CSASSGNQPQHF.

The chain carries TRBV20-1 and TRBJ2-1; TRBD2 agrees at 10 bases. V was pared by 5 bases and J by 0 bases, with 7 bases of the junction left unmatched. CDR1 is DFQATT and CDR2 is SNEGSKA in the germline V gene (reference sequence). The CDR3 covers 16 residues. CDR3 sequence (DNA): TGCAGTGCTGGAACTAGCGGGGCAAGCTCCTACAATGAGCAGTTCTTC. Translating it yields CSAGTSGASSYNEQFF.

The DNA of the CDR3 is TGTGCCAGCAGCCTGGGTGGGTGGACTGGCTCTGAAGCTTTCTTT. It yields the protein CASSLGGWTGSEAFF. The rearrangement uses TRBV7-2 and TRBJ1-1; D call uncertain. Germline CDR1 reads SGHTA; CDR2 reads FQGNSA. CDR3 length: 15 amino acids. V was cut by 5 bases and J by 6 bases, with 19 bases left in between.

The chain joins TRBV15 to TRBJ2-5; 9 bases match TRBD2. This CDR3 contains 17 residues. In germline, CDR1 is LNHNV, CDR2 YYDKDF (reference sequence). The junction had 10 bases not matched to a gene; V was cut back by 1 base and J by 4 bases. CDR3 loop: CATSRGDSGSGLETQYF. CDR3 coding DNA: TGTGCCACCAGCAGAGGCGATAGCGGGAGTGGTTTAGAGACCCAGTACTTC.

V is TRBV6-1 and J is TRBJ2-3; 9 bases line up with TRBD1. Germline V gene data show CDR1 as MNHNS and CDR2 as SASEGT. V was clipped by 2 bases and J by 4 bases; unmatched bases: 13. This CDR3 has 18 amino acids. The CDR3 bases are TGTGCCAGCAGTGAATTTCCGCGGACAGGGGCGCATGCAGATACGCAGTATTTT. Translating it yields CASSEFPRTGAHADTQYF.

V usage is TRBV18 and J usage is TRBJ1-1; D gene unclear. The CDR3 totals 13 residues. V dropped 0 bases and J dropped 10 bases, with 12 bases sitting between them. Germline CDR1 KGHSH, CDR2 LQKENI. The chain's CDR3 is CASSPPNSGLAFF. The CDR3 region has the DNA TGTGCCAGCTCACCACCTAATTCGGGTTTAGCTTTCTTT.

The chain links TRBV12-3 or TRBV12-4 to TRBJ1-2, with TRBD1 matching 7 bases. The CDR3 totals 16 residues. J was trimmed by 4 bases and V by 5 bases; bases with no gene match: 13. In DNA form, the CDR3 reads TGTGCCAGCAGTACTTCCAGGGGGGGAGGAATCTATGGCTACACCTTC. Translation gives CASSTSRGGGIYGYTF.

V is TRBV19 and J is TRBJ1-5; D unclear. Trimming took 5 bases from V and 0 from J, leaving 2 bases between them. The germline V gene encodes CDR1 LNHDA and CDR2 SQIVND (reference sequence). The CDR3 loop spans 12 amino acids. The CDR3 coding sequence is TGTGCCAGTAGTTTTAGCAATCAGCCCCAGCATTTT. It translates to CASSFSNQPQHF.

The chain has TRBV6-1 and TRBJ2-3, with D perhaps given as TRBD1 or TRBD2 (6 bases each). CDR1 and CDR2 from the germline V gene are MNHNS and SASEGT. This CDR3 is built from 14 residues. V was pared by 3 bases and J by 5 bases, with 12 bases between. CDR3 residues: CASSDSEGGDTQYF. The CDR3 DNA sequence: TGTGCCAGCAGTGATTCCGAGGGGGGAGATACGCAGTATTTT.

The chain couples TRBV7-2 to TRBJ2-7; D possibly corresponds to TRBD2 (6 bases). Trimming took off 2 bases at V and 2 bases at J, with 16 bases between the two ends. Germline V gene lookup returns CDR1 SGHTA and CDR2 FQGNSA. This CDR3 spans 16 amino acids. The CDR3 sequence is CASSLLSGWGAYEQYF. The CDR3 DNA reads as TGTGCCAGCAGCTTACTATCCGGTTGGGGGGCCTACGAGCAGTACTTC.

V usage is TRBV9 and J usage is TRBJ2-3, with TRBD1 as a possible D gene (7 bases). Germline CDR1 SGDLS, CDR2 YYNGEE. The CDR3 length is 15 residues. The V end was cut by 4 bases, the J end by 2 bases, with 14 bases between. This CDR3 is CASSPRGAHTDTQYF. The CDR3 DNA sequence: TGTGCCAGCAGCCCCAGGGGGGCACACACAGATACGCAGTATTTT.